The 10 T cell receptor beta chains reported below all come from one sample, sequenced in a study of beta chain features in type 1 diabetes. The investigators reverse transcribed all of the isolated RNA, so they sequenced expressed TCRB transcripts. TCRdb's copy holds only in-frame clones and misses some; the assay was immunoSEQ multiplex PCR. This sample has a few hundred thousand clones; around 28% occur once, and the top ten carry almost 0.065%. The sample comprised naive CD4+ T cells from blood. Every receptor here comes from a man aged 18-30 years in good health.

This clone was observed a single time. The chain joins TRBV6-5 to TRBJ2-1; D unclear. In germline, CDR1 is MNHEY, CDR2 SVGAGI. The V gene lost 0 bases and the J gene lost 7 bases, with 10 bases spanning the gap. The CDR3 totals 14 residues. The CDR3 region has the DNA TGTGCCAGCAGTTACTCCTGGACCGTGAATGAGCAGTTCTTC. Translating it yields CASSYSWTVNEQFF.

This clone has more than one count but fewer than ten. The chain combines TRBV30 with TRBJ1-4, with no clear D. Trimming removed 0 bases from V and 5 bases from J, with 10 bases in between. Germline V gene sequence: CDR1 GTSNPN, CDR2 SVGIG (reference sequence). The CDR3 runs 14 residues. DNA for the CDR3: TGTGCCTGGAGTGTAAAGACCCACAATGAAAAACTGTTTTTT. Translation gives CAWSVKTHNEKLFF.

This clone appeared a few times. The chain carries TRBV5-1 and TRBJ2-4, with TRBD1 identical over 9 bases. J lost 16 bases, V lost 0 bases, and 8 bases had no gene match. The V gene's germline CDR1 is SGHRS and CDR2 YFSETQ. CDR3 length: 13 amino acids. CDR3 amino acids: CASSLGTGALSYF. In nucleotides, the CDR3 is TGCGCCAGCAGCTTGGGGACAGGGGCCCTATCTTACTTC.

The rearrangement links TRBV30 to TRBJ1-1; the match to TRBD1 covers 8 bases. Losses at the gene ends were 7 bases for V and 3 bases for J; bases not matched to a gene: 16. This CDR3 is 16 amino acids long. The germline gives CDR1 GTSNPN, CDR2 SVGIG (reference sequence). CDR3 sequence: CAFRHGTGLHDTEAFF. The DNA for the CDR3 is TGTGCCTTCCGTCACGGGACAGGACTACACGACACTGAAGCTTTCTTT.

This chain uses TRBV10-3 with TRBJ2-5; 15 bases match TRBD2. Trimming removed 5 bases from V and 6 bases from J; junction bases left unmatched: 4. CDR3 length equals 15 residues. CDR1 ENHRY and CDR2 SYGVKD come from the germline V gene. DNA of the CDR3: TGTGCCATCAGTCTCGGACTAGCGGGAGGGAAGACCCAGTACTTC. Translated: CAISLGLAGGKTQYF.

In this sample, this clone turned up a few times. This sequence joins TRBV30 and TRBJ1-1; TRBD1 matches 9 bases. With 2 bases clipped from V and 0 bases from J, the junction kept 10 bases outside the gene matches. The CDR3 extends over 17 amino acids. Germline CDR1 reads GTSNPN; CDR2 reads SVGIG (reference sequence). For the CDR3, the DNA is TGTGCCTGGAGTACACTCCATACAGGGGGCGTGAACACTGAAGCTTTCTTT. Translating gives CAWSTLHTGGVNTEAFF. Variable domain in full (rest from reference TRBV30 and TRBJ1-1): SQTIHQWPATLVQPVGSPLSLECTVEGTSNPNLYWYRQAAGRGLQLLFYSVGIGQISSEVPQNLSASRPQDRQFILSSKKLLLSDSGFYLCAWSTLHTGGVNTEAFFGQGTRLTVV.

CDR3 in DNA: TGTGCCATCAGGCGGGACAGGCCCTACGAGCAGTACTTC. As protein: CAIRRDRPYEQYF. This chain joins TRBV10-3 and TRBJ2-7; 8 bases agree with TRBD1. The ends lost 6 bases at V and 2 bases at J; junction bases unmatched: 3. CDR3 length: 13 amino acids. Germline loops: CDR1 ENHRY, CDR2 SYGVKD.

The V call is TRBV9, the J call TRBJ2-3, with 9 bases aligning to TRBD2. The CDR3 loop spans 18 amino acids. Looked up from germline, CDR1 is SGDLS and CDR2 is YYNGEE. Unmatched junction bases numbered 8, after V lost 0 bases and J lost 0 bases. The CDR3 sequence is CASSVGVTSGYSTDTQYF. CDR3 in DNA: TGTGCCAGCAGCGTAGGGGTGACTAGCGGATATAGCACAGATACGCAGTATTTT.

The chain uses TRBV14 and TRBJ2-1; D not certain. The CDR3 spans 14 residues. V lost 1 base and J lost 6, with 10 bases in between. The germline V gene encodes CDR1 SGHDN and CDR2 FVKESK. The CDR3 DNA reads TGTGCCAGCAGCCAAGCTTTGCGGCTCAATGAGCAGTTCTTC. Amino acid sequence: CASSQALRLNEQFF.

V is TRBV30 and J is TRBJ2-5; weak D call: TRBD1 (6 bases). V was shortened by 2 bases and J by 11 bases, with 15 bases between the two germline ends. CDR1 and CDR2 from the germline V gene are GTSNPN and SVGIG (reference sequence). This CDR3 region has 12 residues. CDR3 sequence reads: CAWSTTGYVQYF. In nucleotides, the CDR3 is TGTGCCTGGAGTACTACAGGGTATGTGCAGTACTTC. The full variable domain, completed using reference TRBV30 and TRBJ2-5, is SQTIHQWPATLVQPVGSPLSLECTVEGTSNPNLYWYRQAAGRGLQLLFYSVGIGQISSEVPQNLSASRPQDRQFILSSKKLLLSDSGFYLCAWSTTGYVQYFGPGTRLLVL.